Reported below is one TCR beta chain. Which antigen it targets is not known. The sample holds no much larger clone one base away, and base qualities are not on file. Sequencing of TCRB CDR3 was done on genomic DNA with the immunoSEQ assay. The source study handled its data this way. Only productive TCRB rearrangements were included in the analyses. Clonality was calculated as a Shannon entropy-based productive clonality index, and a clone was defined by a unique TCRB CDR3 sequence. To calculate repertoire overlap between two samples, the template counts of each clone were considered relative to each sample's total templates. V-gene usage from TCRB sequencing and V-gene usage measured by flow cytometry were correlated (Spearman r of roughly 0.61). TCRdb mirrors the immuneACCESS table, restricted to in-frame sequences. Some clones are absent from its copies; in checked studies, under half trace to an unresolved V gene, and the reason for the others is unknown. The D gene and trimming were derived from the DNA, and the V and J assignments and clone size from that table. This sample lists approximately 12,000 clones; nearly 80% were detected once. The ten most abundant clones make up roughly 13% of the sample.

These data belong to a study of somatic mutations in cytotoxic T cells in rheumatoid arthritis (dated by TCRdb to about 2017). With respect to the entire study: A FACSAria II or Sony SH800 was used to flow-sort some V beta antibody-stained T-cell populations at nearly 100% purity, and TCRB sequencing was also done on sorted V beta1+ cells. In newly diagnosed rheumatoid arthritis without treatment, the study examined if expanded CD8+ T-cell clones harbor somatic mutations, relying on TCRB deep sequencing to characterize clonality. TCRB deep sequencing covered roughly 60 patients with rheumatoid arthritis along with under 25 healthy controls. Median age was essentially the same in the patient group and the control group.

Study-wide findings and limitations: An increase of CD8+ clonality with age was seen in patients (Spearman r=0.49) but not in healthy controls. The finding that TRBV07 was slightly underrepresented in patients was left unadjusted for multiple comparisons. The largest CD8+ clone made up more than 20% of CD8+ cells in about an eighth of the 65 patients, and blood and synovial fluid shared several identical CD8+ TCRB sequences. CD8+ T-cell clonality did not differ significantly between rheumatoid arthritis patients and age-matched healthy controls. It was unknown which antigens the expanded CD8+ clones targeted, and their absence from virus-specific databases did not exclude viral specificity.

Buffy coats from some 21 blood donors served as healthy controls, a group that was 45% to 55% female with a median age of approximately 60 years (range about 20-70). Positive magnetic bead selection on an AutoMACS was used to isolate CD4+ and CD8+ cells, with flow cytometry used to check purity. Ficoll-Paque PLUS density gradient separation was used to isolate peripheral blood mononuclear cells. DNA was extracted from CD4-enriched, CD8-enriched or PBMC samples with Nucleospin Tissue or Tissue XS kits and quantified with a Qubit 2.0 fluorometer. Inclusive of the bounding cysteine and phenylalanine, the CDR3 is 14 residues long. The kept DNA is CDR3 alone, 42 bases in frame from the first base. The germline V gene yields SGHRS for CDR1 and YFSETQ for CDR2. At the junction V is shortened by 0 bases and J by 8 bases, with 14 bases in between.

The origin of this receptor is a man in his fifties or sixties in good health. The sequence is built from TRBV5-1 and TRBJ1-2; the D gene identity is not certain. Specimen: CD8+ T cells sorted from blood. CDR3 reads: CASSLVGGPEGYTF. The DNA sequence reads TGCGCCAGCAGCTTGGTCGGAGGTCCGGAGGGCTACACCTTC.